The clone carrying this T cell receptor beta chain was picked up one time. Specified time point: newly diagnosed GD, antithyroid drugs for less than 3 months. The TCR library was made from RNA that had been extracted from PBMCs in TRIzol. In this cohort, patients came from an endocrinology department located in Xi'an, China. The CDR3 loop spans 11 amino acids. V shed 0 bases and J shed 14 bases, with 11 bases lying between them. Germline values: CDR1 SQVTM, CDR2 ANQGSEA. These data come from a study of regulatory T cells in long-lasting Graves disease. HTBI primers from iRepertoire and Arm-PCR of CDR3 regions yielded the TCR beta libraries. TCRdb re-analysed the multiplex PCR reads in MiXCR, keeping a single row per CDR3 protein. The repertoire consists of 500,000 or so distinct CDR3 sequences, with around 15% occurring once and the leading ten covering 12%. These data also featured in a second study, about T cells in Graves' hyperthyroidism and ophthalmopathy. As reported in that work: The patients, who ranged from 18 to 65 in age, presented with newly diagnosed hyperthyroidism lasting under 2 months. In making diagnoses, clinical symptoms, serum thyroxine and TRAb, thyroid ultrasound and orbital computed tomography were all used.

This sample comprised peripheral blood mononuclear cells (PBMCs), obtained at new diagnosis, from a patient treated with antithyroid drugs. The TCR was taken from a middle-aged man with Graves disease. The chain recombines TRBV29-1 with TRBJ2-1; no reliable D call. In nucleotides, the CDR3 is TGCAGCGTTGAAGACCAGGAAAGGAAGTTCTTC. It encodes CSVEDQERKFF.